These T cell receptor beta chains were read from a single sample in a study of neoadjuvant anti-PD-1 for oral cavity cancer. The repertoire was sequenced with immunoSEQ multiplex PCR; TCRdb's copy has only in-frame clones and lacks some. The sample has 70,000 to 95,000 clones, more than 80% seen once. Material: PBMCs, obtained before nivolumab (anti-PD-1) treatment. All receptors come from a person aged 35-79 years with oral cavity squamous cell carcinoma. Each CDR3 is given with its conserved first and last residue. The D gene is left open where the match is weak. The size of a clone is reported for some rows only, either as once, few or many, or as a class for expanded clones.

>-|TRBV6-8|TRBJ1-4|-
TGTGCCAGCAGCCCCCGCGGGCACCGCCAGGAAAAACTGTTTTTT
CASSPRGHRQEKLFF
>-|TRBV4-1|TRBJ2-6|-
TGCGCCAGCAGCCAACCGGGGGCTTCCACATCTGGGGCCAACGTCCTGACTTTC
CASSQPGASTSGANVLTF
>-|TRBV11-2|TRBJ2-7|-
TGTGCCAGCAGCTTAGGGGACCCCGTTAGCTTATACGAGCAGTACTTC
CASSLGDPVSLYEQYF
>-|TRBV5-6|TRBJ2-7|TRBD1
TGTGCCAGCAGCTTCGGACAGGGGGTCCACGAGCAGTACTTC
CASSFGQGVHEQYF
>-|TRBV6-5|TRBJ2-2|-
TGTGCCAGCAGTTACCTCACCGGGGAGCTGTTTTTT
CASSYLTGELFF
>-|TRBV29-1|TRBJ1-2|-
TGCAGCGTTGTCTCGGGCTCCAGTGGGTATGGCTACACCTTC
CSVVSGSSGYGYTF
>few|TRBV2|TRBJ2-3|-
TGTGCCAGCAGGGGGGAGCCAGATACGCAGTATTTT
CASRGEPDTQYF
>once|TRBV7-8|TRBJ1-3|-
TGTGCCAGCAGCCCCCGCGCGGGACGGGACTCTGGAAACACCATATATTTT
CASSPRAGRDSGNTIYF
>-|TRBV7-3|TRBJ1-1|-
TGTGCCAGCAGCTTATTACCGGTAGGCACTGAAGCTTTCTTT
CASSLLPVGTEAFF
>-|TRBV5-1|TRBJ2-1|-
TGCGCCAGCAGCTTGGGGATTGACTCCTACAATGAGCAGTTCTTC
CASSLGIDSYNEQFF
>-|TRBV5-4|TRBJ2-5|-
TGTGCCAGCAGCTTGCGTTTCTCGGAGACCCAGTACTTC
CASSLRFSETQYF
>-|TRBV5-1|TRBJ2-7|TRBD2
TGCGCCAGCAGCTTGTTCGCTAGCGGGATAACTACCTACGAGCAGTACTTC
CASSLFASGITTYEQYF
>-|TRBV10-3|TRBJ2-7|-
TGTGCCATCAGTGAGCCGGGACTGAGCTCCTACGAGCAGTACTTC
CAISEPGLSSYEQYF
>-|TRBV9|TRBJ2-3|TRBD1
TGTGCCAGCAGCGAACCGGACAGGGGCGGAACAGATACGCAGTATTTT
CASSEPDRGGTDTQYF
>-|TRBV27|TRBJ1-4|-
TGTGCCAGCAGTTTATCAGGGTGGAGTGAAAAACTGTTTTTT
CASSLSGWSEKLFF
>-|TRBV5-6|TRBJ2-2|-
TGTGCCAGCAGCTTGGGAATGAGGGACACCGGGGAGCTGTTTTTT
CASSLGMRDTGELFF
>-|TRBV5-1|TRBJ2-3|TRBD1
TGCGCCAGCAGCTCCCGGACAGGATGGGAAGATACGCAGTATTTT
CASSSRTGWEDTQYF
>-|TRBV5-1|TRBJ2-6|-
TGCGCCAGCAGCTTGGGTGACTCTGGGGCCAACGTCCTGACTTTC
CASSLGDSGANVLTF
>-|TRBV7-9|TRBJ2-7|TRBD2
TGTGCCAGCAGCTTATGGACTAGTACAGGCGAGCAGTACTTC
CASSLWTSTGEQYF
>once|TRBV2|TRBJ1-4|-
TGTGCCAGCAGTGGGACCGGGACGACGGGAGAAAAACTGTTTTTT
CASSGTGTTGEKLFF
>-|TRBV10-3|TRBJ2-7|-
TGTGCCATCAGTGAGGAGCAGGTCAGGGGTTACGAGCAGTACTTC
CAISEEQVRGYEQYF
>once|TRBV19|TRBJ1-5|-
TGTGCCAGTAGTATAGATGGGGCAGGTCGCAATCAGCCCCAGCATTTT
CASSIDGAGRNQPQHF
>-|TRBV9|TRBJ1-3|TRBD1
TGTGCCAGCAGCGTTCGGGACAGGCTATCTGGAAACACCATATATTTT
CASSVRDRLSGNTIYF
>-|TRBV6-1|TRBJ2-7|-
TGTGCCAGCAGATTTGACAGTCCGCCGCGGGAGCAGTACTTC
CASRFDSPPREQYF
>-|TRBV11-2|TRBJ2-1|-
TGTGCCAGCAGCTTCGGACTGAGGTGGGCTCAGAGCTCCTACAATGAGCAGTTCTTC
CASSFGLRWAQSSYNEQFF
>-|TRBV7-7|TRBJ2-1|TRBD2
TGTGCTAGCAGCAACACCGGGACTAGCGGGGGGGATGAGCAGTTCTTC
CASSNTGTSGGDEQFF
>few|TRBV5-6|TRBJ2-2|-
TGTGCCAGCAGACCCGACAGGACCGGGGAGCTGTTTTTT
CASRPDRTGELFF
>-|TRBV7-8|TRBJ1-4|-
TGTGCCAGCAGCATACAACCGTCTTCAGTAACTAATGAAAAACTGTTTTTT
CASSIQPSSVTNEKLFF
>-|TRBV10-3|TRBJ2-3|-
TGTGCCATCAGTAGAGTCGGCACAGATACGCAGTATTTT
CAISRVGTDTQYF
>-|TRBV4-1|TRBJ2-7|-
TGCGCCAGCAGCCAAGAATTACCGGGACACTACTACGAGCAGTACTTC
CASSQELPGHYYEQYF
>-|TRBV21-1|TRBJ1-2|-
TGTGCCAGCAGCTTAGAACAGGGGGCAGGCTATGGCTACACCTTC
CASSLEQGAGYGYTF
>-|TRBV30|TRBJ2-5|-
TGTGCCTGGAGTACGGGGACGAACTCATTACAAGAGACCCAGTACTTC
CAWSTGTNSLQETQYF